Below are 24 T cell receptor beta chains sequenced from a single sample in a study of shared clonotypes between healthy human individuals. The repertoire was sequenced with immunoSEQ multiplex PCR; TCRdb's copy has only in-frame clones and lacks some. The sample carries 2.3 million or so clones, approximately 93% recorded once. The sequencing sample was made of naive CD4+ T cells from PBMCs. The subset: CD45RA+ positively selected. Receptors originate from a man aged 18 to 35 in good health. Some clones in this sample may be carry-over from other donors' samples.

The chain links TRBV6-1 to TRBJ2-4; D perhaps matches TRBD2 (6 bases). Trimming shortened V by 4 bases and J by 9 bases, and 13 bases separated the two germline ends. Germline CDR1 is MNHNS and CDR2 is SASEGT. The CDR3 extends over 13 amino acids. The CDR3 DNA reads TGTGCCAGCAGTGCCAGGGACTCTCCCATTCAGTACTTC. It encodes CASSARDSPIQYF.

V is TRBV7-9 and J is TRBJ2-2, with a tentative D call TRBD1 (5 bases). The V and J ends lost 2 bases and 4 bases respectively, with 14 bases between them. This CDR3 has 16 residues. Germline V gives CDR1 SEHNR, CDR2 FQNEAQ (reference sequence). The CDR3 reads CASSLIGQRSTGELFF. The CDR3 DNA follows: TGTGCCAGCAGCTTAATCGGACAAAGGAGCACCGGGGAGCTGTTTTTT.

This chain joins TRBV6-5 and TRBJ1-2, with TRBD1 identical over 7 bases. The V gene's germline CDR1 is MNHEY and CDR2 SVGAGI. The ends lost 2 bases at V and 1 base at J; junction bases unmatched: 7. The CDR3 is made up of 16 amino acids. The CDR3 protein is CASSYTQGSGNYGYTF. As DNA, the CDR3 is TGTGCCAGCAGTTACACACAGGGGTCGGGTAACTATGGCTACACCTTC.

As for this clone: The sample has other DNA sequences that encode this CDR3 too. The chain links TRBV28 to TRBJ1-1; the D gene is possibly TRBD1 (6 bases). The CDR3 totals 13 residues. Between the trimmed V and J ends, which lost 3 bases and 5 bases, there was a span of 10 bases. Germline V gene sequence: CDR1 MDHEN, CDR2 SYDVKM. For the CDR3, the DNA is TGTGCCAGCAGTTTGAGGACAGCGACTGAAGCTTTCTTT. Protein: CASSLRTATEAFF.

In this sample, this clone turned up once. V is TRBV9 and J is TRBJ2-3; TRBD2 matches at 7 bases. Trimming at V came to 4 bases and at J to 2 bases, leaving 4 bases not matched to a gene. Germline V gene lookup returns CDR1 SGDLS and CDR2 YYNGEE. The CDR3 has 14 residues. The DNA of the CDR3 is TGTGCCAGCAGCCGGGGGACTAACACAGATACGCAGTATTTT. Protein: CASSRGTNTDTQYF.

V and J are TRBV28 and TRBJ1-3, with TRBD1 matching over 9 bases. CDR3 length: 18 amino acids. Germline CDR1 reads MDHEN; CDR2 reads SYDVKM. The V gene end was trimmed by 4 bases and the J gene end by 4 bases; junction bases not matched to a gene: 14. CDR3 nucleotide sequence: TGTGCCAGCAGTTCCCAAGCGCGGACAGGGGTATCCGGAAACACCATATATTTT. Residues: CASSSQARTGVSGNTIYF.

The CDR3 loop reads CASSADRLYGYTF. The CDR3 coding sequence is TGTGCCAGCAGCGCGGACAGGCTATATGGCTACACCTTC. The chain combines TRBV9 with TRBJ1-2; the match to TRBD1 covers 7 bases. V lost 3 bases to trimming and J lost 5 bases; unmatched junction nucleotides: 4. This CDR3 comprises 13 residues. Germline V CDR1 and CDR2: SGDLS, YYNGEE.

The chain carries TRBV5-1 and TRBJ1-3; 8 bases line up with TRBD1. CDR3 length: 15 residues. With V trimmed by 4 bases and J by 0 bases, 3 bases remained unmatched. In germline, CDR1 is SGHRS, CDR2 YFSETQ. CDR3 amino acids: CASSGGTGSGNTIYF. CDR3 bases: TGCGCCAGCAGCGGAGGGACAGGCTCTGGAAACACCATATATTTT.

V and J are TRBV7-9 and TRBJ2-1, with D tentatively TRBD2 (6 bases). CDR3 length: 14 amino acids. CDR1 is SEHNR, CDR2 FQNEAQ, per germline (reference sequence). Trimming cost V 3 bases and J 6 bases, with 12 bases left between them. The CDR3, as DNA: TGTGCCAGCAGCTTCCGCGGGACTTTCAATGAGCAGTTCTTC. Amino acid sequence: CASSFRGTFNEQFF. Full variable domain (missing parts from reference TRBV7-9 and TRBJ2-1): DTGVSQNPRHKITKRGQNVTFRCDPISEHNRLYWYRQTLGQGPEFLTYFQNEAQLEKSRLLSDRFSAERPKGSFSTLEIQRTEQGDSAMYLCASSFRGTFNEQFFGPGTRLTVL.

CDR3: CASSLGQAEQYF. CDR3 DNA sequence: TGTGCCAGCAGCTTGGGACAGGCCGAGCAGTACTTC. The chain couples TRBV5-6 to TRBJ2-7, with a tentative D call TRBD1 (6 bases). Trimming pared 0 bases from V and 6 bases from J, leaving 7 bases between. Germline V lookup: CDR1 SGHDT, CDR2 YYEEEE. There are 12 residues in the CDR3.

This chain uses TRBV28 with TRBJ2-2; no firm D call. Trimming removed 7 bases from V and 5 bases from J, with 14 bases in between. CDR1 is MDHEN, CDR2 SYDVKM, per germline. The CDR3 totals 14 residues. The DNA of the CDR3 is TGTGCCAGCACCTTAAGGCATGGAACCGGGGAGCTGTTTTTT. Residues: CASTLRHGTGELFF.

This chain links TRBV2 with TRBJ2-7; a possible D gene is TRBD1 (5 bases). The CDR3 loop spans 12 amino acids. The V gene's germline CDR1 is SNHLY and CDR2 FYNNEI. V was clipped by 8 bases and J by 0 bases, with 8 bases between them. The chain's CDR3 is CASWGSSYEQYF. The CDR3 nucleotides read TGTGCCAGCTGGGGCTCCTCCTACGAGCAGTACTTC.

The chain has TRBV6-6 and TRBJ2-2; TRBD1 is a possible D gene (6 bases). This CDR3 contains 13 residues. V lost 6 bases and J 6 bases, leaving 11 bases between the germline ends. CDR1 and CDR2 from the germline V gene are MNHNY and SVGAGI (reference sequence). The CDR3 sequence: CASSQTGAGELFF. CDR3 nucleotide sequence: TGTGCCAGCAGCCAGACAGGAGCCGGGGAGCTGTTTTTT.

The J gene is TRBJ2-2, the V gene TRBV7-3; maybe TRBD2 (6 bases). The CDR3 runs to 16 residues. Deletions cut 1 base from V and 0 bases from J, with 9 bases between. Germline V lookup: CDR1 SGHTA, CDR2 FQGTGA. CDR3 nucleotides: TGTGCCAGCAGCTTAAATGCGGGACCGAACACCGGGGAGCTGTTTTTT. It translates to CASSLNAGPNTGELFF.

V gene TRBV19 combines with J gene TRBJ1-5, with 8 bases lining up with TRBD1. This CDR3 is built from 15 residues. Trimming removed 4 bases from V and 3 bases from J; junction bases left unmatched: 5. The germline V gene has CDR1 LNHDA and CDR2 SQIVND (reference sequence). CDR3: CASSRQGFYNQPQHF. The CDR3 DNA reads as TGTGCCAGTAGTAGACAGGGGTTTTACAATCAGCCCCAGCATTTT.

The chain couples TRBV30 to TRBJ2-3; 9 positions match TRBD1. Germline CDR1 is GTSNPN and CDR2 is SVGIG (reference sequence). With 5 bases clipped from V and 3 bases from J, the junction kept 3 bases outside the gene matches. The CDR3 is made up of 13 amino acids. The CDR3, as DNA: TGTGCCTGGGGGACAGGGATGACAGATACGCAGTATTTT. It is translated as CAWGTGMTDTQYF.

Note on this clone: This specimen includes other DNA sequences encoding the same CDR3. CDR3 sequence (DNA): TGTGCCAGCAGCTCCCGGGACAGCCAAGAGACCCAGTACTTC. It is translated as CASSSRDSQETQYF. V is TRBV5-4 and J is TRBJ2-5; 7 nucleotides line up with TRBD1. Trimming cost V 3 bases and J 1 base; bases outside gene matches: 3. Germline V CDR1 and CDR2: SGHNT, YYREEE (reference sequence). The CDR3 runs 14 residues. The entire variable domain, with the rest obtained from reference TRBV5-4 and TRBJ2-5, is as follows: ETGVTQSPTHLIKTRGQQVTLRCSSQSGHNTVSWYQQALGQGPQFIFQYYREEENGRGNFPPRFSGLQFPNYSSELNVNALELDDSALYLCASSSRDSQETQYFGPGTRLLVL.

The table lists this clone with a count of one. The chain couples TRBV7-8 to TRBJ2-2; 8 nucleotides align to TRBD1. This CDR3 is 16 amino acids long. With 2 bases clipped from V and 3 bases from J, the junction kept 5 bases outside the gene matches. Germline CDR1 reads SGHVS; CDR2 reads FQNEAQ. The CDR3 nucleotides are TGTGCCAGCAGCTTACTCAGGGGGCGCGACACCGGGGAGCTGTTTTTT. Translation: CASSLLRGRDTGELFF.

This sequence joins TRBV19 and TRBJ2-3; TRBD2 might be the D (5 bases). The germline V gene encodes CDR1 LNHDA and CDR2 SQIVND (reference sequence). Trimming took off 1 base at V and 2 bases at J, with 13 bases between the two ends. CDR3 length: 16 residues. The CDR3 protein is CASSIGESQVTDTQYF. CDR3 nucleotides: TGTGCCAGTAGTATAGGGGAGTCACAAGTCACAGATACGCAGTATTTT.

The chain employs TRBV30 and TRBJ1-3, with TRBD1 matching 10 bases. CDR1 and CDR2 (germline): GTSNPN, SVGIG (reference sequence). This CDR3 has 14 amino acids. With 5 bases clipped from V and 6 bases from J, the junction kept 7 bases outside the gene matches. CDR3 bases: TGTGCCTGGGGGACAGGGGACTCGCTAAACACCATATATTTT. Its translation is CAWGTGDSLNTIYF.

Turning to this clone: With a much larger clone just one base away, this may be a read error. The same CDR3 arises from other DNA sequences in this sample as well. This rearrangement joins TRBV18 to TRBJ1-1; no firm D call. CDR1 is KGHSH, CDR2 LQKENI, per germline. The CDR3 sequence is 13 residues long. V was trimmed by 1 base and J by 2 bases, leaving 5 bases between them. CDR3 loop: CASSPQGNTEAFF. The CDR3 nucleotides read TGTGCCAGCTCACCACAGGGTAACACTGAAGCTTTCTTT.

A few counts support this clone. The rearrangement uses TRBV27 and TRBJ2-2; 14 positions match TRBD2. Germline loops: CDR1 MNHEY, CDR2 SMNVEV (reference sequence). The junction had 14 bases not matched to a gene; V was cut back by 5 bases and J by 6 bases. CDR3 length: 19 residues. The CDR3 spells CASSIPGLAGGKHPGELFF. The CDR3 DNA reads TGTGCCAGCAGTATACCAGGACTAGCGGGAGGCAAGCATCCCGGGGAGCTGTTTTTT.

This chain uses TRBV7-6 with TRBJ2-7; D unresolved. Trimming left V 1 base short and J 1 base short, with 8 bases between. The germline gives CDR1 SGHVS, CDR2 FNYEAQ. This CDR3 contains 14 residues. As DNA, the CDR3 is TGTGCCAGCAGCTTAGTGGACGGATCCTACGAGCAGTACTTC. It codes for CASSLVDGSYEQYF.

The chain links TRBV14 to TRBJ1-2; D is unclear. The CDR3 length is 14 residues. Germline CDR1 and CDR2: SGHDN and FVKESK. Trimming took 0 bases from V and 4 from J, leaving 9 bases between them. The CDR3 is CASSQDPGPYGYTF. The DNA for the CDR3 is TGTGCCAGCAGCCAAGATCCAGGCCCCTATGGCTACACCTTC. Filled out from reference TRBV14 and TRBJ1-2, the complete variable domain reads EAGVTQFPSHSVIEKGQTVTLRCDPISGHDNLYWYRRVMGKEIKFLLHFVKESKQDESGMPNNRFLAERTGGTYSTLKVQPAELEDSGVYFCASSQDPGPYGYTFGSGTRLTVV.